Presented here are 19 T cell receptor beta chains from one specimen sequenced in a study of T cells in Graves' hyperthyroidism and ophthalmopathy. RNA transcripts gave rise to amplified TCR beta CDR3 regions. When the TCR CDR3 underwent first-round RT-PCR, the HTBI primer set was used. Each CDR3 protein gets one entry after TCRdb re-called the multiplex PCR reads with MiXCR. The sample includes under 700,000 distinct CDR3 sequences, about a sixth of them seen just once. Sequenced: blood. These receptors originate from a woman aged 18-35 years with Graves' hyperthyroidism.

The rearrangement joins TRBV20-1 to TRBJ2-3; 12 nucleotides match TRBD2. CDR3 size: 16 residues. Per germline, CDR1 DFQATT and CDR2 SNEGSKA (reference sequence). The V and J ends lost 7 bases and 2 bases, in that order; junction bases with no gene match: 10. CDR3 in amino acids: CSVRFWTSGVTDTQYF. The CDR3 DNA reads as TGCAGTGTCCGGTTTTGGACTAGCGGGGTCACAGATACGCAGTATTTT.

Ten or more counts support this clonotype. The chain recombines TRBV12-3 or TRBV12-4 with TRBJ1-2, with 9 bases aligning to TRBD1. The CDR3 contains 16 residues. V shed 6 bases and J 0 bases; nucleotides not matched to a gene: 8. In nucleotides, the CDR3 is TGTGCCAGCAGCCCTCGGGACAGGGCTTCTAACTATGGCTACACCTTC. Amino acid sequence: CASSPRDRASNYGYTF.

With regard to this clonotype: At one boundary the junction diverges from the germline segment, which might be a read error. The chain's CDR3 is CACSEALRTGELFF. CDR3 DNA sequence: TGTGCCTGCAGTGAAGCGCTTCGCACCGGGGAGCTGTTTTTT. The genes are TRBV2 and TRBJ2-2; D is unresolved. Germline-derived CDR1 and CDR2 are SNHLY and FYNNEI. The CDR3 totals 14 residues.

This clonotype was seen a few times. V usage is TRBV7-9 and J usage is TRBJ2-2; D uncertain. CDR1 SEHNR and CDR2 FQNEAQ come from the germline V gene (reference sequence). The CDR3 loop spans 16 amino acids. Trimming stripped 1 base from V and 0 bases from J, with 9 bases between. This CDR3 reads CASSLDDTSNTGELFF. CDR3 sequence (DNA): TGTGCCAGCAGCTTAGACGACACCTCGAACACCGGGGAGCTGTTTTTT.

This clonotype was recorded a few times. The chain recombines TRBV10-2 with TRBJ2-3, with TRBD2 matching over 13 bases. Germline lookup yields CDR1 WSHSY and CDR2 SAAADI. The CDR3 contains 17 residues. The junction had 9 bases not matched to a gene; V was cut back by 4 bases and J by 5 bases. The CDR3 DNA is TGCGCCAGCAGTGTCGGGTTGGGGACTAGCGGGGTAGATACGCAGTATTTT. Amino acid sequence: CASSVGLGTSGVDTQYF.

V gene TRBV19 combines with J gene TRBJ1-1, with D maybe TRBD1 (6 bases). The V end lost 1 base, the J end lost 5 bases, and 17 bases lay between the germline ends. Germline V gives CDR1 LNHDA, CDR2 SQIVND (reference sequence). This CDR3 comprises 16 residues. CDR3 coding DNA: TGTGCCAGTAGTATAGGAGGTACAGGGATGGGGACTGAAGCTTTCTTT. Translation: CASSIGGTGMGTEAFF.

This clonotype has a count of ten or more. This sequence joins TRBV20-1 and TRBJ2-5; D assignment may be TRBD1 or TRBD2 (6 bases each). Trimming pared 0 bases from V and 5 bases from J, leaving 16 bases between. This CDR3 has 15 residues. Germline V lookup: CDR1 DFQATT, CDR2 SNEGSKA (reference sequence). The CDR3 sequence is CSARDSGAPVETQYF. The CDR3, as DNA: TGCAGTGCTAGAGATTCGGGGGCGCCCGTGGAGACCCAGTACTTC.

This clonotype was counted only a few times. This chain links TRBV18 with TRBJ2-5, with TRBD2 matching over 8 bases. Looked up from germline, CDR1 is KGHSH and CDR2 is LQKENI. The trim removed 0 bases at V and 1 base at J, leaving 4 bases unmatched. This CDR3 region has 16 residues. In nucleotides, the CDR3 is TGTGCCAGCTCACCACCGAACGGGAGGGCCCAAGAGACCCAGTACTTC. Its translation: CASSPPNGRAQETQYF.

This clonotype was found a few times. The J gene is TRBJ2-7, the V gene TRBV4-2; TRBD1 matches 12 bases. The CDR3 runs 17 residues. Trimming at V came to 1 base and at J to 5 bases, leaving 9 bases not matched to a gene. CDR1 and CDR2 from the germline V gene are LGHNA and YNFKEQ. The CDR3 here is CASSQAVGTGGYHEQYF. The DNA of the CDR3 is TGTGCCAGCAGCCAAGCCGTAGGGACAGGGGGCTATCACGAGCAGTACTTC.

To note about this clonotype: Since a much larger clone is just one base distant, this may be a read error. CDR3 sequence: CATSDAYGRGETQYF. DNA of the CDR3: TGTGCCACCAGTGACGCGTATGGGCGCGGGGAGACCCAGTACTTC. The chain joins TRBV10-3 to TRBJ2-5; TRBD2 is a possible D gene (5 bases). Germline V gene lookup returns CDR1 ENHRY and CDR2 SYGVKD. The CDR3 totals 15 residues.

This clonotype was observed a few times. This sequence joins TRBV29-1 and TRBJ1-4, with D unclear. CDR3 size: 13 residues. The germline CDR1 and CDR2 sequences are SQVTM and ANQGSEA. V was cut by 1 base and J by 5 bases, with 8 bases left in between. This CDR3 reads CSVEVQLNEKLFF. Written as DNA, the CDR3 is TGCAGCGTTGAAGTACAGCTGAATGAAAAACTGTTTTTT.

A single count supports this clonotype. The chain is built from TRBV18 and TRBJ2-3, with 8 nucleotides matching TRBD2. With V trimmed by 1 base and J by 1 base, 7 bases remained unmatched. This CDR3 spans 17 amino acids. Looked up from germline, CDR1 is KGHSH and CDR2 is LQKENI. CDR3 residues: CASSPLSGSTGTDTQYF. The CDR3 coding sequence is TGTGCCAGCTCACCACTGAGCGGGAGTACAGGCACAGATACGCAGTATTTT.

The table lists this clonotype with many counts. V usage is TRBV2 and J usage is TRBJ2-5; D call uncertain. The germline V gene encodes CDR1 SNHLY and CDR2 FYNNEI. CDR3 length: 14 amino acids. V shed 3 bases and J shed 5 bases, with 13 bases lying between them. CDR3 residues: CASSEDNGSETQYF. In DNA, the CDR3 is TGTGCCAGCAGTGAGGATAATGGGTCCGAGACCCAGTACTTC.

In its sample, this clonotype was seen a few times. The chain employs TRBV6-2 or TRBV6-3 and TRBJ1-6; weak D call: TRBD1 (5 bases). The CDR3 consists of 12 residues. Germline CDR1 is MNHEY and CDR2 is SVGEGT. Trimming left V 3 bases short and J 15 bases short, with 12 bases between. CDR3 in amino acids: CASSYWDLLLHF. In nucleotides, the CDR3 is TGTGCCAGCAGTTATTGGGACCTCCTCCTCCACTTT.

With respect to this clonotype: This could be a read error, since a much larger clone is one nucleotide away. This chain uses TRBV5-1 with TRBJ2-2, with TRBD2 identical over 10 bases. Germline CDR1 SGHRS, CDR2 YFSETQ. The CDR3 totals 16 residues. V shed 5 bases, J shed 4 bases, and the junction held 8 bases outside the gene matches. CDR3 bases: TGCGCCAGCAGATCTCCGGGACTAGCGAGCACCGGGGAGCTGTTTTTT. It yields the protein CASRSPGLASTGELFF.

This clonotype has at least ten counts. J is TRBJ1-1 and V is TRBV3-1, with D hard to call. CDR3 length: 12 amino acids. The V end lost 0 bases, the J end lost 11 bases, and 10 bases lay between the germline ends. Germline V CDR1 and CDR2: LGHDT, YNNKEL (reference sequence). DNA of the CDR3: TGTGCCAGCAGCCAAGATCAGAAATCGGCTTTCTTT. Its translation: CASSQDQKSAFF.

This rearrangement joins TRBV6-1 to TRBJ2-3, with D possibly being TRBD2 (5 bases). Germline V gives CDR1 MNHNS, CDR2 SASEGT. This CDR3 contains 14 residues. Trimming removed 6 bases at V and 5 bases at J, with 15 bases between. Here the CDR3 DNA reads TGTGCCAGCAGAGGTATAGGGAGAAGAGATACGCAGTATTTT. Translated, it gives CASRGIGRRDTQYF.

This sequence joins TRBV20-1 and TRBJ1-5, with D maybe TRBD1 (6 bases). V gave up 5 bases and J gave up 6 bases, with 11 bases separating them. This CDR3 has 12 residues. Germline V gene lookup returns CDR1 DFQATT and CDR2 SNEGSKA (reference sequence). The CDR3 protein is CSAGRGTQPQHF. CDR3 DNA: TGCAGTGCTGGTAGGGGGACTCAGCCCCAGCATTTT.

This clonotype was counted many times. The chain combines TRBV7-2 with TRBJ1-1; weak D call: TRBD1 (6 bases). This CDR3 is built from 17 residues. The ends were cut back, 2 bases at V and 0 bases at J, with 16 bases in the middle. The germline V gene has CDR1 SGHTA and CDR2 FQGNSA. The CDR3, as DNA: TGTGCCAGCAGCTTAAAGGGGGTCCCCTATATGAACACTGAAGCTTTCTTT. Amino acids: CASSLKGVPYMNTEAFF.